Listed below are T cell receptor beta chains from one sample, sequenced in a study of cytomegalovirus exposure and HLA in healthy donors. Some clones are missing from TCRdb's copy, which holds only in-frame ones; the method was immunoSEQ multiplex PCR. The data show approximately 220,000 clones, with approximately 80% seen just once and about 3.1% held by the top ten. Sequenced input: PBMCs. The receptors stem from a man aged 25-40 years in good health and CMV-seronegative. CDR3s include the opening cysteine and the closing phenylalanine or tryptophan. D genes are given only for firm matches. Size is stated for part of the rows, as once, few or many counts, or as a class when the clone is expanded.

d_gene	v_gene	j_gene	abundance	CDR3nt	CDR3aa
-	TRBV28	TRBJ1-3	-	TGTGCCAGCAAAGCAAACACCATATATTTT	CASKANTIYF
-	TRBV7-9	TRBJ1-1	-	TGTGCCAGCAGCCTCCGGGGGGGGAGCACTGAAGCTTTCTTT	CASSLRGGSTEAFF
-	TRBV28	TRBJ2-3	-	TGTGCCAGCAGTTTTCCCGGGTCGGGGGATACGCAGTATTTT	CASSFPGSGDTQYF
-	TRBV7-9	TRBJ1-6	-	TGTGCCAGCAGCTTAGTAGGGGGATCACCCCTCCACTTT	CASSLVGGSPLHF
-	TRBV7-2	TRBJ1-5	-	TGTGCCAGCAGCTTAGACGGCGCGGTCAATCAGCCCCAGCATTTT	CASSLDGAVNQPQHF
-	TRBV5-1	TRBJ2-5	-	TGCGCCAGCAGCTTGGCCTTGAGCGGAGAGACCCAGTACTTC	CASSLALSGETQYF
-	TRBV28	TRBJ1-1	-	TGTGCCAGCAGTTTTGGACAGAACACTGAAGCTTTCTTT	CASSFGQNTEAFF
-	TRBV7-3	TRBJ2-3	-	TGTGCCAGCAGCAGTGGAGGACGAGTGGATACGCAGTATTTT	CASSSGGRVDTQYF
-	TRBV5-6	TRBJ2-3	-	TGTGCCAGCAGCTCAGGGTTCAGCACAGATACGCAGTATTTT	CASSSGFSTDTQYF
-	TRBV18	TRBJ1-4	once	TGTGCCAGCTCGCCCTCGGGGTTGGAAAAACTGTTTTTT	CASSPSGLEKLFF
TRBD2	TRBV7-6	TRBJ2-5	-	TGTGCCAGCAGCTCCCCCCGCCTAGCGGGGGGGCGAGAGACCCAGTACTTC	CASSSPRLAGGRETQYF
-	TRBV7-2	TRBJ2-7	once	TGTGCCAGCAGCTTAGTGGTCAGCTCCTACGAGCAGTACTTC	CASSLVVSSYEQYF
TRBD1	TRBV5-1	TRBJ2-7	-	TGCGCCAGCAGCTTCCCAAGGACAGGGCTGAGGGAGCAGTACTTC	CASSFPRTGLREQYF
TRBD2	TRBV5-1	TRBJ2-2	-	TGCGCCAGCAACCCCGGGGGGAAGAGCACCGGGGAGCTGTTTTTT	CASNPGGKSTGELFF
TRBD1	TRBV19	TRBJ1-2	few	TGTGCCAGTATGCGGACAGGTTCGGCCTATGGCTACACCTTC	CASMRTGSAYGYTF
-	TRBV27	TRBJ2-1	-	TGTGCCAGCAGTTTTTTCCCCGCCGCGGTAGATGAGCAGTTCTTC	CASSFFPAAVDEQFF
TRBD2	TRBV5-1	TRBJ2-7	-	TGCGCCAGCAGCTTTCGGGAGGGCCTCGACCACGAGCAGTACTTC	CASSFREGLDHEQYF
TRBD2	TRBV7-9	TRBJ2-1	-	TGTTCCAGCAGCTCGATACTAGCGGGGGGCGATGAGCAGTTCTTC	CSSSSILAGGDEQFF
-	TRBV9	TRBJ1-4	-	TGTGCCAGCAGCTGGGGAGGGGAGGCTGAAAAACTGTTTTTT	CASSWGGEAEKLFF
TRBD1	TRBV5-6	TRBJ2-7	-	TGTGCCAGCAGCCTGGGACAGGCGAAAGCCTACGAGCAGTACTTC	CASSLGQAKAYEQYF
TRBD2	TRBV19	TRBJ2-2	-	TGTGCCAGTAGTATCGACTACGGGGGGATGAACACCGGGGAGCTGTTTTTT	CASSIDYGGMNTGELFF
-	TRBV27	TRBJ1-2	-	TGTGCCAGCAGTTCGCTCGGGGAGTTACATGGCTACACCTTC	CASSSLGELHGYTF
-	TRBV5-4	TRBJ1-6	-	TGTGCCAGCAGCTCTACCTACAGGTCCCATAATTCACCCCTCCACTTT	CASSSTYRSHNSPLHF
-	TRBV18	TRBJ2-7	few	TGTGCCAGCTCCTTAGGGGACGAGCAGTACTTC	CASSLGDEQYF
TRBD1	TRBV5-4	TRBJ1-3	-	TGTGCCAGCAGCGAGGACAGGGGAGGAAACACCATATATTTT	CASSEDRGGNTIYF
TRBD2	TRBV7-2	TRBJ2-3	-	TGTGCCAGCAGCTCCCTAGCGGGGGGGCCTTCAGATACGCAGTATTTT	CASSSLAGGPSDTQYF
TRBD2	TRBV9	TRBJ2-7	-	TGTGCCAGCAGCGTAAGTGGGACTAGCCCCTACGAGCAGTACTTC	CASSVSGTSPYEQYF
-	TRBV4-1	TRBJ2-7	-	TGCGCCAGCAGCCAAGTACTGTCGGGGCAAGTGGGAGGCTACGAGCAGTACTTC	CASSQVLSGQVGGYEQYF
-	TRBV6-4	TRBJ1-1	-	TGTGCCAGCAGTGCCTATACAGGTCCTGACACTGAAGCTTTCTTT	CASSAYTGPDTEAFF
TRBD1	TRBV5-4	TRBJ2-2	-	TGTGCCAGCAGCCAGGGGGACATTGGCCGTACGAACACCGGGGAGCTGTTTTTT	CASSQGDIGRTNTGELFF
-	TRBV14	TRBJ1-3	-	TGTGCCAGCAGCCAAGATCTTATGGGCCCGGCAGCCGCTTTT	CASSQDLMGPAAAF
-	TRBV6-1	TRBJ1-5	-	TGTGCGGCGGGGGGGGGACAGCCCCAGCATTTT	CAAGGGQPQHF
TRBD1	TRBV28	TRBJ2-3	-	TGTGCCAGCAGTCTGCCCGGACAGGGTTCCACAGATACGCAGTATTTT	CASSLPGQGSTDTQYF
TRBD2	TRBV29-1	TRBJ2-3	-	TGCAGCGTTGGTCTGGGGAGGGGCGATACGCAGTATTTT	CSVGLGRGDTQYF
-	TRBV7-9	TRBJ1-5	-	TGTGCCAGCAGCTTAGGGGAGTATAGCAATCAGCCCCAGCATTTT	CASSLGEYSNQPQHF
-	TRBV7-3	TRBJ1-2	-	TGTGCCAGCAGCTTAAGACAAAATGGCTACACCTTC	CASSLRQNGYTF
-	TRBV7-2	TRBJ1-1	-	TGTGCCAGCAGCCGGATTTTACAAGGGGTTTTGAACACTGAAGCTTTCTTT	CASSRILQGVLNTEAFF
-	TRBV9	TRBJ2-3	-	TGTGCCAGCAGCGGCCCCAGGCCGAGCACAGATACGCAGTATTTT	CASSGPRPSTDTQYF
-	TRBV7-6	TRBJ2-7	-	TGTGCCAGCTCCCGCCTAGGATCCTACGAGCAGTACTTC	CASSRLGSYEQYF
TRBD1	TRBV11-2	TRBJ1-3	-	TGTGCCAGCAGCCCCACTCGACAGGGGGCCCCTGGAAACACCATATATTTT	CASSPTRQGAPGNTIYF
TRBD1	TRBV7-9	TRBJ2-2	-	TGTGCCAGCAGCTCAAGGGACAGGGGGTTTGTCACCGGGGAGCTGTTTTTT	CASSSRDRGFVTGELFF
-	TRBV6-6	TRBJ2-1	-	TGTGCCAGCAGCCCGGGACTCAATGAGCAGTTCTTC	CASSPGLNEQFF